The text below deals with one TCR beta chain. V lost 2 bases and J lost 9; bases outside the gene matches: 4. Germline CDR1 reads PRHDT; CDR2 reads FYEKMQ (reference sequence). CDR3 size: 14 residues. The record originates from a study of blood T cell repertoires in COVID-19. Assay: immunoSEQ multiplex PCR; the TCRdb copy retains only in-frame clones and omits some. The sample records more than 90,000 clones, around 80% being singletons. This clonotype was sampled from a man over 45 with acute or convalescent COVID-19. The rearrangement joins TRBV13 to TRBJ2-1, with TRBD1 matching over 10 bases. The sequencing input was peripheral blood. In DNA form, the CDR3 reads TGTGCCAGCAGCTTAAGACAGGGGGCCGGTGAGCAGTTCTTC. This translates into CASSLRQGAGEQFF.